Described below is a single T cell receptor beta chain sequence and its context. Indicated time point: peripheral blood 6 weeks after treatment start. Locally advanced or metastatic urothelial carcinoma was present in patients. The CDR3 is made up of 13 amino acids. Trimming cost V 2 bases and J 8 bases, with 12 bases left between them. The V gene's germline CDR1 is MDHEN and CDR2 SYDVKM. This sample was taken from a study of PD-L1 blockade in urothelial cancer. The overall study: Blood underwent analysis 3 weeks (second dose) and 6 weeks after treatment began. Reported median T cell count for blood samples was over 110,000.

TCR analog templates of synthetic origin were spiked into each PCR. Sequencing used immunoSEQ multiplex PCR; TCRdb keeps in-frame clones, though not all of them. The table lists 100,000 to 150,000 clones, around 88% of them singletons. The clonotype was recovered from a man aged 50 to 60 with urothelial cancer. The chain carries TRBV28 and TRBJ1-2, with TRBD1 as a possible D gene (5 bases). Sample: PBMCs, taken around atezolizumab (anti-PD-L1) treatment. DNA for the CDR3: TGTGCCAGCAGTTTAACCCAGGGAGGGGGCTACACCTTC. It translates to CASSLTQGGGYTF.